The 18 T cell receptor beta chains given below trace back to one sample, sequenced in a study of blood T cell repertoires in COVID-19. Produced via immunoSEQ multiplex PCR; TCRdb's table is partial and in-frame only. The sample holds 130,000 to 150,000 clones, roughly 86% seen once. Specimen: peripheral blood. All receptors derive from a human donor in a cohort sampled during active COVID-19.

A word on this clone: Other DNA variants within this sample encode the same CDR3. V and J are TRBV27 and TRBJ2-1; possible D gene TRBD2, 5 bases. CDR1 and CDR2 from the germline V gene are MNHEY and SMNVEV (reference sequence). V lost 3 bases to trimming and J lost 0 bases, with 6 bases between them. The CDR3 extends over 14 amino acids. The CDR3 bases are TGTGCCAGCAGTTTCGGAGGCTCCTACAATGAGCAGTTCTTC. Its protein is CASSFGGSYNEQFF.

The gene calls are TRBV29-1 and TRBJ2-3; the D is unclear. The CDR3 is 13 amino acids. The V end lost 8 bases, the J end lost 6 bases, and 18 bases lay between the germline ends. Germline V gene data show CDR1 as SQVTM and CDR2 as ANQGSEA. The CDR3 sequence: CSMREAPGDTQYF. The CDR3 nucleotides are TGCAGCATGAGAGAAGCCCCCGGTGATACGCAGTATTTT.

This chain uses TRBV7-9 with TRBJ2-1, with D tentatively TRBD1 (5 bases). Per germline, CDR1 SEHNR and CDR2 FQNEAQ (reference sequence). The CDR3 covers 13 residues. V lost 0 bases and J 8 bases, leaving 8 bases between the germline ends. The CDR3 sequence: CASSLAWGDEQFF. DNA for the CDR3: TGTGCCAGCAGCTTAGCGTGGGGCGATGAGCAGTTCTTC.

The rearrangement uses TRBV12-3 or TRBV12-4 and TRBJ1-5, with 8 positions matching TRBD1. CDR3 size: 13 residues. Trimming took 5 bases from V and 9 from J; bases not matched to a gene: 6. This CDR3 reads CASSPGQGVPQHF. Written as DNA, the CDR3 is TGTGCCAGCAGTCCAGGACAGGGCGTGCCCCAGCATTTT.

This chain connects TRBV18 to TRBJ2-7; 7 bases agree with TRBD2. CDR1 and CDR2 (germline): KGHSH, LQKENI. The CDR3 has 15 amino acids. With V trimmed by 1 base and J by 3 bases, 6 bases remained unmatched. This CDR3 is CASSPQAGELYEQYF. CDR3 nucleotide sequence: TGTGCCAGCTCACCACAGGCGGGAGAGCTCTACGAGCAGTACTTC.

The rearrangement uses TRBV4-1 and TRBJ2-7; TRBD1 matches at 8 bases. Germline CDR1 is MGHRA and CDR2 is YSYEKL. V was pared by 0 bases and J by 5 bases, with 9 bases of the junction left unmatched. The CDR3 is 16 residues long. Written as DNA, the CDR3 is TGCGCCAGCAGCCAAGATTTACGGGACAGGCATCACGAGCAGTACTTC. Translated: CASSQDLRDRHHEQYF.

The rearrangement joins TRBV6-2 or TRBV6-3 to TRBJ2-1; 10 nucleotides agree with TRBD1. The CDR3 has 19 residues. Per germline, CDR1 MNHEY and CDR2 SVGEGT. The trim removed 0 bases at V and 0 bases at J, leaving 8 bases unmatched. The CDR3 bases are TGTGCCAGCAGTTACTCACCGGGACAGGGGTCATACTCCTACAATGAGCAGTTCTTC. Its protein is CASSYSPGQGSYSYNEQFF.

This clone has a single count. This rearrangement joins TRBV4-1 to TRBJ2-5, with TRBD1 identical over 7 bases. Losses at the gene ends were 4 bases for V and 1 base for J; bases not matched to a gene: 12. The CDR3 sequence is 17 residues long. Looked up from germline, CDR1 is MGHRA and CDR2 is YSYEKL. The CDR3 is CASSLIYGTGAQETQYF. CDR3 DNA sequence: TGCGCCAGCAGCCTAATCTACGGCACAGGGGCCCAAGAGACCCAGTACTTC.

The rearrangement links TRBV4-3 to TRBJ1-3, with D maybe TRBD1 (6 bases). From germline, CDR1 is LGHNA and CDR2 YSLEER. V was cut by 0 bases and J by 0 bases, with 15 bases left in between. The CDR3 has 18 amino acids. The CDR3 sequence: CASSQDRERGSSGNTIYF. The CDR3 DNA reads TGCGCCAGCAGCCAAGATAGGGAAAGGGGGAGCTCTGGAAACACCATATATTTT.

The chain employs TRBV4-2 and TRBJ2-7, with a possible D match to TRBD2 (6 bases). V was trimmed by 5 bases and J by 0 bases, leaving 14 bases between them. Looked up from germline, CDR1 is LGHNA and CDR2 is YNFKEQ. This CDR3 spans 15 amino acids. CDR3 region: CASSSMRGASYEQYF. Here the CDR3 DNA reads TGTGCCAGCAGCTCTATGCGCGGGGCCTCCTACGAGCAGTACTTC.

J is TRBJ1-1 and V is TRBV7-9; weak D call: TRBD1 (5 bases). From germline, CDR1 is SEHNR and CDR2 FQNEAQ (reference sequence). Trimming pared 3 bases from V and 10 bases from J, leaving 24 bases between. This CDR3 contains 16 residues. The CDR3 spells CASSFAGAKAGSRAFF. The CDR3 region has the DNA TGTGCCAGCAGCTTCGCTGGGGCAAAAGCGGGGTCTCGAGCTTTCTTT.

V usage is TRBV10-3 and J usage is TRBJ1-5, with D possibly being TRBD1 (5 bases). V shed 10 bases and J shed 2 bases, with 15 bases lying between them. Germline V gene sequence: CDR1 ENHRY, CDR2 SYGVKD. This CDR3 is 14 amino acids long. The CDR3 DNA follows: TGTGCCACCCCTGACAGTTTTGGCAATCAGCCCCAGCATTTT. This sequence encodes CATPDSFGNQPQHF.

This rearrangement joins TRBV19 to TRBJ2-3; maybe TRBD2 (7 bases). Trimming shortened V by 3 bases and J by 2 bases, and 12 bases separated the two germline ends. The CDR3 runs to 15 residues. The germline gives CDR1 LNHDA, CDR2 SQIVND (reference sequence). In DNA, the CDR3 is TGTGCCAGTAGTATTGCGGGGGCCGACACAGATACGCAGTATTTT. Its protein product is CASSIAGADTDTQYF.

This chain links TRBV19 with TRBJ1-2, with 8 bases identical to TRBD1. Germline CDR1 is LNHDA and CDR2 is SQIVND (reference sequence). Germline trimming cut 4 bases from V and 4 bases from J; bases unmatched to any gene: 5. This CDR3 region has 14 residues. CDR3 region: CASSKQGGLYGYTF. Written as DNA, the CDR3 is TGTGCCAGTAGTAAACAGGGGGGGCTCTATGGCTACACCTTC.

Comments on this clone: Other DNA sequences in this specimen translate into the identical CDR3. The chain employs TRBV7-2 and TRBJ2-5; D is possibly TRBD1 (6 bases). The CDR3 contains 14 residues. Between the trimmed V and J ends, which lost 0 bases and 4 bases, there was a span of 9 bases. The V gene's germline CDR1 is SGHTA and CDR2 FQGNSA. This chain's CDR3 is CASSLAGRGETQYF. DNA for the CDR3: TGTGCCAGCAGCTTAGCCGGCAGGGGAGAGACCCAGTACTTC.

V gene TRBV5-1 combines with J gene TRBJ2-3, with 10 bases aligning to TRBD2. CDR1 and CDR2 (germline): SGHRS, YFSETQ. The CDR3 is made up of 18 amino acids. V shed 4 bases and J 7 bases; nucleotides not matched to a gene: 18. The CDR3 spells CASSLRGTSGAWSNTQYF. Here the CDR3 DNA reads TGCGCCAGCAGCCTCCGCGGCACTAGCGGGGCGTGGTCAAATACGCAGTATTTT. Combining the CDR3 with reference TRBV5-1 and TRBJ2-3 gives the whole variable domain KAGVTQTPRYLIKTRGQQVTLSCSPISGHRSVSWYQQTPGQGLQFLFEYFSETQRNKGNFPGRFSGRQFSNSRSEMNVSTLELGDSALYLCASSLRGTSGAWSNTQYFGPGTRLTVL.

This clone was detected once. Here the CDR3 DNA reads TGTGCCAGTAAACAAACAGGGTCTGAAAAACTGTTTTTT. As protein: CASKQTGSEKLFF. The chain has TRBV19 and TRBJ1-4, with D perhaps matching TRBD1 (6 bases). This CDR3 comprises 13 residues. Germline CDR1 and CDR2: LNHDA and SQIVND (reference sequence). Trimming left V 7 bases short and J 7 bases short, with 13 bases between. The whole variable domain, filled in from reference TRBV19 and TRBJ1-4, reads DGGITQSPKYLFRKEGQNVTLSCEQNLNHDAMYWYRQDPGQGLRLIYYSQIVNDFQKGDIAEGYSVSREKKESFPLTVTSAQKNPTAFYLCASKQTGSEKLFFGSGTQLSVL.

This chain connects TRBV7-2 to TRBJ2-1; TRBD2 agrees at 8 bases. The germline CDR1 and CDR2 sequences are SGHTA and FQGNSA. V lost 5 bases, J lost 2 bases, and 5 bases stayed unmatched. CDR3 length: 15 amino acids. The DNA of the CDR3 is TGTGCCAGCAGCCAAAGCGGGAGCACCTACAATGAGCAGTTCTTC. Translating it yields CASSQSGSTYNEQFF.